Below, 20 T cell receptor beta chains from the same sample are listed, as sequenced in a study of human versus mouse CDR3 diversity and MHC coevolution. Here immunoSEQ multiplex PCR was the method, and the copy in TCRdb shows in-frame clones only, minus some. Here the sample spans 55,000 to 65,000 clones, roughly 94% being singletons. The sample was naive CD4+ T cells from blood. As for subset: CD45RO-negative CD62L-positive naive CD4 T cells. Receptors originate from a person between 55 and 69 years old in good health.

The chain is built from TRBV5-4 and TRBJ2-2; TRBD1 matches at 8 bases. Per germline, CDR1 SGHNT and CDR2 YYREEE (reference sequence). This CDR3 has 15 residues. V gave up 4 bases and J gave up 5 bases; unmatched junction bases: 7. CDR3 nucleotide sequence: TGTGCCAGCAGCAGGGGACAGGTCGGGACCGGGGAGCTGTTTTTT. Protein sequence: CASSRGQVGTGELFF.

The J gene is TRBJ1-4, the V gene TRBV25-1; D is unresolved. Germline lookup yields CDR1 MGHDK and CDR2 SYGVNS. The CDR3 length is 15 residues. V lost 3 bases and J 3 bases, leaving 11 bases between the germline ends. Written as DNA, the CDR3 is TGTGCCAGCAGTGACCCGGGATTCCCTAATGAAAAACTGTTTTTT. Encoded protein: CASSDPGFPNEKLFF.

This clone has just one count. The chain carries TRBV11-3 and TRBJ2-1, with D possibly matching TRBD1 (5 bases). V dropped 3 bases and J dropped 5 bases, with 14 bases sitting between them. The CDR3 sequence is 15 residues long. The germline V gene has CDR1 SGHNT and CDR2 YENEEA. As DNA, the CDR3 is TGTGCCAGCAGCTTCTCCCCTGGGGCACACAATGAGCAGTTCTTC. This codes for CASSFSPGAHNEQFF. The full variable domain, completed using reference TRBV11-3 and TRBJ2-1, is EAGVVQSPRYKIIEKKQPVAFWCNPISGHNTLYWYLQNLGQGPELLIRYENEEAVDDSQLPKDRFSAERLKGVDSTLKIQPAELGDSAVYLCASSFSPGAHNEQFFGPGTRLTVL.

This clone showed up just once. This sequence joins TRBV6-5 and TRBJ1-1; TRBD1 matches 11 bases. Germline V CDR1 and CDR2: MNHEY, SVGAGI. The V gene end was trimmed by 9 bases and the J gene end by 4 bases; junction bases not matched to a gene: 7. This CDR3 is built from 14 residues. For the CDR3, the DNA is TGTGCCAGTACGAATGGACAGGGGGCCACTGAAGCTTTCTTT. Translated: CASTNGQGATEAFF.

This clone came up a few times. The chain couples TRBV5-1 to TRBJ2-1; 16 nucleotides line up with TRBD2. The V gene end was trimmed by 4 bases and the J gene end by 6 bases; junction bases not matched to a gene: 4. This CDR3 has 16 residues. The germline V gene encodes CDR1 SGHRS and CDR2 YFSETQ. The DNA for the CDR3 is TGCGCCAGCAGCCCGGGGACTAGCGGGAGGGCCAATGAGCAGTTCTTC. Amino acids: CASSPGTSGRANEQFF.

This rearrangement joins TRBV5-1 to TRBJ1-4, with 8 positions matching TRBD1. The CDR3 runs 15 residues. J was trimmed by 6 bases and V by 0 bases; bases with no gene match: 4. Germline CDR1 and CDR2: SGHRS and YFSETQ. In nucleotides, the CDR3 is TGCGCCAGCAGCTTGGACAGGGGGAGGGATGAAAAACTGTTTTTT. Residues: CASSLDRGRDEKLFF.

The chain is built from TRBV9 and TRBJ1-3, with D uncertain. The CDR3 totals 13 residues. V lost 0 bases and J 2 bases, leaving 3 bases between the germline ends. Germline V gene sequence: CDR1 SGDLS, CDR2 YYNGEE. CDR3 in amino acids: CASSVAAGNTIYF. Here the CDR3 DNA reads TGTGCCAGCAGCGTAGCAGCTGGAAACACCATATATTTT.

V gene TRBV25-1 combines with J gene TRBJ2-2; perhaps TRBD2 as D (7 bases). V lost 3 bases to trimming and J lost 5 bases, with 19 bases between them. The CDR3 has 17 residues. Germline V lookup: CDR1 MGHDK, CDR2 SYGVNS. The CDR3 is CASSEGGQGSWTGELFF. In nucleotides, the CDR3 is TGTGCCAGCAGTGAGGGGGGGCAGGGGTCGTGGACCGGGGAGCTGTTTTTT.

This clone was observed once. V is TRBV9 and J is TRBJ2-1, with TRBD2 identical over 7 bases. V shed 4 bases and J 7 bases; nucleotides not matched to a gene: 11. Germline CDR1 and CDR2: SGDLS and YYNGEE. This CDR3 has 15 residues. CDR3 sequence: CASSPPASGTNEQFF. The CDR3, as DNA: TGTGCCAGCAGCCCTCCGGCTAGCGGTACTAATGAGCAGTTCTTC.

The genes are TRBV11-3 and TRBJ2-5, with 11 bases aligning to TRBD1. Per germline, CDR1 SGHNT and CDR2 YENEEA. J was trimmed by 5 bases and V by 4 bases; bases with no gene match: 3. The CDR3 sequence is 14 residues long. This chain's CDR3 is CASSSGTGGETQYF. Written as DNA, the CDR3 is TGTGCCAGCAGCTCCGGGACAGGGGGGGAGACCCAGTACTTC.

This clone was counted once. The chain combines TRBV5-1 with TRBJ2-7; TRBD1 matches at 7 bases. CDR3 length equals 14 residues. V trimming: 0 bases; J trimming: 6 bases; junction bases outside the gene matches: 6. Germline V gene data show CDR1 as SGHRS and CDR2 as YFSETQ. Here the CDR3 DNA reads TGCGCCAGCAGCTTGGTATCAACAGGGGCCGAGCAGTACTTC. Protein: CASSLVSTGAEQYF.

The chain carries TRBV5-4 and TRBJ1-4, with TRBD1 matching over 7 bases. V trimming: 3 bases; J trimming: 7 bases; junction bases outside the gene matches: 9. The CDR3 has 15 amino acids. Looked up from germline, CDR1 is SGHNT and CDR2 is YYREEE (reference sequence). The CDR3 coding sequence is TGTGCCAGCAGCTCCGGGACAGCAATCATTGAAAAACTGTTTTTT. Translating gives CASSSGTAIIEKLFF. Together with reference TRBV5-4 and TRBJ1-4, the CDR3 gives the full variable domain: ETGVTQSPTHLIKTRGQQVTLRCSSQSGHNTVSWYQQALGQGPQFIFQYYREEENGRGNFPPRFSGLQFPNYSSELNVNALELDDSALYLCASSSGTAIIEKLFFGSGTQLSVL.

The chain joins TRBV6-5 to TRBJ2-5; 9 nucleotides match TRBD2. Germline CDR1 MNHEY, CDR2 SVGAGI. V was clipped by 0 bases and J by 5 bases; unmatched bases: 4. The CDR3 contains 15 residues. CDR3 amino acids: CASSYSLAGQETQYF. The CDR3 coding sequence is TGTGCCAGCAGTTACTCGCTAGCGGGACAGGAGACCCAGTACTTC.

This clone has only one observation. The chain employs TRBV5-1 and TRBJ1-4; D call uncertain. This CDR3 contains 18 residues. V was shortened by 3 bases and J by 3 bases, with 21 bases between the two germline ends. The V gene's germline CDR1 is SGHRS and CDR2 YFSETQ. The CDR3 DNA is TGCGCCAGCAGCTCCGGGAGGTCTCCGCTCACTGCTAATGAAAAACTGTTTTTT. Translation: CASSSGRSPLTANEKLFF.

This chain joins TRBV25-1 and TRBJ2-7; 10 bases fit TRBD1. With V trimmed by 3 bases and J by 3 bases, 2 bases remained unmatched. Germline CDR1 is MGHDK and CDR2 is SYGVNS. This CDR3 is 14 amino acids long. CDR3 loop: CASSDRTGGYEQYF. The CDR3 DNA reads as TGTGCCAGCAGTGATCGGACAGGGGGCTACGAGCAGTACTTC.

This chain uses TRBV7-2 with TRBJ2-7; TRBD1 aligns across 8 bases. CDR3 size: 15 residues. The ends lost 2 bases at V and 3 bases at J; junction bases unmatched: 6. Germline V gene sequence: CDR1 SGHTA, CDR2 FQGNSA. Here the CDR3 DNA reads TGTGCCAGCAGCTTAAGAGGACAGGGTCACTACGAGCAGTACTTC. Protein: CASSLRGQGHYEQYF.

The V and J genes are TRBV9 and TRBJ2-3, with 12 bases that match TRBD2. After removal of 4 bases from V and 5 bases from J, the junction contained 8 bases not matched to a gene. This CDR3 region has 16 residues. Germline CDR1 and CDR2: SGDLS and YYNGEE. Here the CDR3 DNA reads TGTGCCAGCAGCCCGCGACTAGCGGGAGCTCAAGATACGCAGTATTTT. Translation gives CASSPRLAGAQDTQYF.

The chain joins TRBV9 to TRBJ2-3, with 8 bases fitting TRBD2. V gave up 2 bases and J gave up 2 bases; unmatched junction bases: 7. CDR3 length equals 16 residues. The germline CDR1 and CDR2 sequences are SGDLS and YYNGEE. CDR3 DNA sequence: TGTGCCAGCAGCGTTAGCGGGCGGGGGGACACAGATACGCAGTATTTT. Protein: CASSVSGRGDTDTQYF.

The chain uses TRBV5-1 and TRBJ2-5, with 11 bases lining up with TRBD1. V was pared by 4 bases and J by 1 base, with 6 bases of the junction left unmatched. CDR3 length: 16 residues. Germline CDR1 SGHRS, CDR2 YFSETQ. As DNA, the CDR3 is TGCGCCAGCAGCGCCCAGGGACAGGGGGGCCAAGAGACCCAGTACTTC. Protein: CASSAQGQGGQETQYF.

The V and J genes are TRBV2 and TRBJ2-7; D is perhaps TRBD2 (5 bases). CDR3 length: 15 residues. Per germline, CDR1 SNHLY and CDR2 FYNNEI. V shed 1 base and J shed 3 bases, with 13 bases lying between them. CDR3 in DNA: TGTGCCAGCAGTGAAGATTCGGGGAGAGGCTACGAGCAGTACTTC. It encodes CASSEDSGRGYEQYF.